Shown below are 10 T cell receptor beta chains from a single sample sequenced in a study of CD8 T cells in Susac syndrome. Random hexamers primed reverse transcription of about 0.45 to 1 ug RNA. TCRdb processed the immunoSEQ multiplex PCR reads anew with MiXCR; each CDR3 protein has one entry. The sample comprises more than 100,000 distinct CDR3 sequences, around 80% of which are singletons, and 0.45% to 0.65% rests with the top ten. The sample consisted of CD8+ T cells from PBMCs. These receptors all stem from a human donor with multiple sclerosis.

The chain's CDR3 is CASTSRGVYEQYF. The CDR3 coding sequence is TGTGCCAGCACGTCCAGGGGGGTATACGAGCAGTACTTC. The chain recombines TRBV27 with TRBJ2-7, with a possible D match to TRBD1 (7 bases). The CDR3 contains 13 residues. Trimming shortened V by 7 bases and J by 4 bases, and 14 bases separated the two germline ends. CDR1 MNHEY and CDR2 SMNVEV come from the germline V gene (reference sequence).

This clonotype is a singleton in its sample. The rearrangement joins TRBV3-1 to TRBJ1-1; no reliable D call. The CDR3 runs 16 residues. Trimming left V 0 bases short and J 4 bases short, with 15 bases between. Looked up from germline, CDR1 is LGHDT and CDR2 is YNNKEL (reference sequence). The CDR3 nucleotides read TGTGCCAGCAGCCAAGATTCATGGTTTTTGGTCACTGAAGCTTTCTTT. It encodes CASSQDSWFLVTEAFF.

J is TRBJ2-1 and V is TRBV6-2 or TRBV6-3, with D tentatively TRBD2 (6 bases). CDR3 length equals 15 residues. Germline V CDR1 and CDR2: MNHEY, SVGEGT. V was shortened by 5 bases and J by 6 bases, with 17 bases between the two germline ends. CDR3: CASSQFLEGGNEQFF. CDR3 DNA sequence: TGTGCCAGCAGTCAATTCCTAGAGGGAGGCAATGAGCAGTTCTTC.

This clonotype was seen a single time. The CDR3 spells CASSWLVGQGADGYTF. In DNA form, the CDR3 reads TGTGCCAGCAGTTGGTTAGTTGGACAGGGGGCTGATGGCTACACCTTC. V gene TRBV12-3 or TRBV12-4 combines with J gene TRBJ1-2; 11 bases agree with TRBD1. This CDR3 spans 16 amino acids. J lost 6 bases, V lost 4 bases, and 10 bases had no gene match.

This clonotype was counted only a few times. J is TRBJ1-5 and V is TRBV7-9; no reliable D call. The V and J ends lost 2 bases and 5 bases respectively, with 4 bases between them. CDR3 length: 12 residues. The V gene's germline CDR1 is SEHNR and CDR2 FQNEAQ (reference sequence). The CDR3 region is CASSLTDQPQHF. The DNA of the CDR3 is TGTGCCAGCAGCTTAACCGATCAGCCCCAGCATTTT.

The rearrangement joins TRBV7-9 to TRBJ1-2; D is undetermined. V lost 3 bases, J lost 6 bases, and 5 bases lay in between. The CDR3 sequence is 11 residues long. Per germline, CDR1 SEHNR and CDR2 FQNEAQ (reference sequence). The CDR3 DNA reads TGTGCCAGCAGCTTTAGGGATGGCTACACCTTC. Amino acids: CASSFRDGYTF.

As DNA, the CDR3 is TGCGCCAGCAGCTTGTACCTCACGAACACCGGGGAGCTGTTTTTT. Translated: CASSLYLTNTGELFF. The chain employs TRBV5-1 and TRBJ2-2; D is ambiguous. This CDR3 is built from 15 residues. CDR1 and CDR2 from the germline V gene are SGHRS and YFSETQ. The V end lost 1 base, the J end lost 0 bases, and 7 bases lay between the germline ends.

The chain couples TRBV19 to TRBJ1-2; no firm D call. Per germline, CDR1 LNHDA and CDR2 SQIVND (reference sequence). CDR3 length equals 15 residues. Between the trimmed V and J ends, which lost 1 base and 8 bases, there was a span of 17 bases. CDR3 in amino acids: CASSIGSRGSGGYTF. The CDR3 DNA reads as TGTGCCAGTAGTATAGGATCGAGAGGTTCGGGCGGCTACACCTTC.

The table lists this clonotype with a count of one. This sequence joins TRBV7-3 and TRBJ2-1; 12 bases fit TRBD2. Germline V gives CDR1 SGHTA, CDR2 FQGTGA. V was clipped by 5 bases and J by 7 bases; unmatched bases: 6. The CDR3 has 15 amino acids. The CDR3 is CASSPGLAGRNEQFF. CDR3 coding DNA: TGTGCCAGCAGCCCAGGACTAGCGGGAAGGAATGAGCAGTTCTTC. The full variable domain, completed using reference TRBV7-3 and TRBJ2-1, is GAGVSQTPSNKVTEKGKYVELRCDPISGHTALYWYRQSLGQGPEFLIYFQGTGAADDSGLPNDRFFAVRPEGSVSTLKIQRTERGDSAVYLCASSPGLAGRNEQFFGPGTRLTVL.

The V and J genes are TRBV15 and TRBJ1-1, with D unclear. Germline values: CDR1 LNHNV, CDR2 YYDKDF (reference sequence). This CDR3 has 11 residues. The V gene lost 9 bases and the J gene lost 6 bases, with 11 bases spanning the gap. The CDR3 protein is CATEGGAEAFF. Here the CDR3 DNA reads TGTGCCACTGAGGGTGGGGCTGAAGCTTTCTTT.